The clone carrying this TCR beta chain was observed a few times. Its target is unknown. CDR1 and CDR2 (germline): SNHLY, FYNNEI. CDR3 length equals 14 residues. Trimming shortened V by 3 bases and J by 7 bases, and 10 bases separated the two germline ends. The sample originates from a study of beta chain features in type 1 diabetes. Broader study findings: For Type 1 diabetes patients, all four CD4+ subsets carried TCRB CDR3s that were moderately but significantly shorter. PCR could preferentially amplify shorter templates, alike in patients and controls.

The investigators reverse transcribed all of the isolated RNA, so they sequenced expressed TCRB transcripts. An average about 3.6 million reads came from naive, central memory and regulatory T cell samples. Profiling relied on immunoSEQ multiplex PCR, and the TCRdb table lists in-frame clones only, not all of them. The sample holds under 850,000 clones, roughly an eighth seen once. There was one heparinised blood draw per donor, averaging approximately 120 mL. CD45RO/CCR7/CD25/CD127/CD95/CD27 sorting isolated CD4+ naive, central memory, regulatory and stem cell-like memory cells. The origin of this receptor is a man aged 18 to 29 with type 1 diabetes. The chain joins TRBV2 to TRBJ1-6; D remains ambiguous. The sample consisted of naive CD4+ T cells from blood. CDR3 residues: CASSDSRSNSPLHF. The CDR3 bases are TGTGCCAGCAGTGATTCCCGTTCGAATTCACCCCTCCACTTT.